This T cell receptor beta chain was found in a study of blood T cell repertoires in COVID-19. Study in general: Sources were T cells, B-cell-depleted T cells, or PBMCs; the material itself was cDNA or gDNA.

Sequencing used immunoSEQ multiplex PCR; TCRdb keeps in-frame clones, though not all of them. The sample has under 250,000 clones, around four fifths seen once. This receptor was obtained from a woman aged 70-85 years with active or convalescent COVID-19. Sequenced input: peripheral blood.

The CDR3 DNA follows: TGCGCCAGCAGCCAGGGCGCACCGGGACAGGTCTACGAGCAGTACTTC. Translated: CASSQGAPGQVYEQYF. The chain combines TRBV5-1 with TRBJ2-7; 8 bases align to TRBD1. The germline CDR1 and CDR2 sequences are SGHRS and YFSETQ. There are 16 residues in the CDR3. Trimming cost V 4 bases and J 3 bases; bases outside gene matches: 12.